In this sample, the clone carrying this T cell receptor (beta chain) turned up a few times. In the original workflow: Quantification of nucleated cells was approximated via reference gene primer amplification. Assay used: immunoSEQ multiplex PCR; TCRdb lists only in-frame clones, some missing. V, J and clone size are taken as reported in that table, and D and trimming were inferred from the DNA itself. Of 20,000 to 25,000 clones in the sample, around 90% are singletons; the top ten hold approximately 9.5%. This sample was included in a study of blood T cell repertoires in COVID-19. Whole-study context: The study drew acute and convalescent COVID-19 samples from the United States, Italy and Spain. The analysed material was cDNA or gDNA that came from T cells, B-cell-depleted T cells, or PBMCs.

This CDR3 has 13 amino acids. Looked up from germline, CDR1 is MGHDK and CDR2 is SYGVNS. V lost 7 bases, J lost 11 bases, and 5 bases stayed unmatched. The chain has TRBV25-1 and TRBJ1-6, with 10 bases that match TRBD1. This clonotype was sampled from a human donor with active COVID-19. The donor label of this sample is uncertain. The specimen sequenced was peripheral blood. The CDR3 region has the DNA TGTGCCAGCACGGGACAGGGGAGGACACCCCTCCACTTT. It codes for CASTGQGRTPLHF.